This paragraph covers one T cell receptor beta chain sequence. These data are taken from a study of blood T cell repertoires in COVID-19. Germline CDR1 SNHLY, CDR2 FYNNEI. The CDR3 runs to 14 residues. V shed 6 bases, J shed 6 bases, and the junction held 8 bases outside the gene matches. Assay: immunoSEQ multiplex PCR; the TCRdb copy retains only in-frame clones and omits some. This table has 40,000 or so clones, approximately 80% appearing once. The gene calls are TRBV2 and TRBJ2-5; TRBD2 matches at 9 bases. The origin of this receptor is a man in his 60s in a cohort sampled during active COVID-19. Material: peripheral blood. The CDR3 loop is CASSVAGARQTQYF. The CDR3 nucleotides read TGTGCCAGCAGCGTAGCGGGAGCGAGGCAGACCCAGTACTTC.